Below, one T cell receptor (beta chain) is given with its context. Antigen unknown. In germline, CDR1 is SGHRS, CDR2 YFSETQ. Trimming removed 0 bases at V and 2 bases at J, with 12 bases between. This CDR3 region has 15 residues. Here immunoSEQ multiplex PCR was the method, and the copy in TCRdb shows in-frame clones only, minus some. The sample yields 80,000 to 95,000 clones, roughly 96% seen once. This entry is derived from a study of cytomegalovirus exposure and HLA in healthy donors. Regarding the study as a whole: In a later analysis, first-cohort TCR clusters were found to tend to co-occur in the approximately 120 validation repertoires.

The chain links TRBV5-1 to TRBJ2-7, with D possibly matching TRBD2 (6 bases). Material for sequencing was PBMCs. The receptor was isolated from a woman between 18 and 30 years old in good health and CMV-seronegative. Written as DNA, the CDR3 is TGCGCCAGCAGCTTGGAGGCTAGCGTCCCCTACGAGCAGTACTTC. It is translated as CASSLEASVPYEQYF.